These 4 T cell receptor beta chains were sequenced from one sample in a study of cytomegalovirus exposure and HLA in healthy donors (dated by TCRdb to about 2017). The receptor library was made with the immunoSEQ multiplex PCR assay. For the multiplex PCR, a mixture combining 60 forward primers for TCR Vbeta segments and 13 reverse primers for TCR Jbeta segments was used. Sourced from immuneACCESS, this table was stored by TCRdb with only in-frame sequences that have V and J called. A share of the clones is absent; for the studies checked, an unresolved V gene accounts for under half, and the remainder has no known explanation. The sample profile shows roughly 200,000 clones; around 75% of them were found once. The ten largest clones capture around 3% of the sample. The material sequenced was PBMCs. All receptors come from a male donor in good health and CMV-seronegative.

V and J are TRBV6-6 and TRBJ2-3; tentative D call: TRBD2 (6 bases). V was shortened by 0 bases and J by 3 bases, with 10 bases between the two germline ends. CDR1 and CDR2 (germline): MNHNY, SVGAGI (reference sequence). The CDR3 has 15 residues. The CDR3 loop reads CASSYSFGGTDTQYF. CDR3 DNA: TGTGCCAGCAGTTACTCGTTCGGGGGAACAGATACGCAGTATTTT.

This clone was seen a few times. J is TRBJ2-1 and V is TRBV30; 9 bases fit TRBD2. The CDR3 spans 15 residues. Unmatched junction bases numbered 8, after V lost 0 bases and J lost 8 bases. Looked up from germline, CDR1 is GTSNPN and CDR2 is SVGIG (reference sequence). The CDR3 region is CAWSVLAAGGDEQFF. The DNA of the CDR3 is TGTGCCTGGAGTGTATTGGCAGCGGGAGGAGATGAGCAGTTCTTC.

The chain combines TRBV7-2 with TRBJ1-2, with 7 nucleotides matching TRBD1. The CDR3 runs 16 residues. With V trimmed by 6 bases and J by 2 bases, 12 bases remained unmatched. Germline loops: CDR1 SGHTA, CDR2 FQGNSA. The CDR3 DNA sequence: TGTGCCAGCAGTTACGGGATCGACAGGGTCAACTATGGCTACACCTTC. Translating it yields CASSYGIDRVNYGYTF.

The chain uses TRBV19 and TRBJ2-1; TRBD2 aligns across 9 bases. This CDR3 contains 14 residues. CDR1 LNHDA and CDR2 SQIVND come from the germline V gene (reference sequence). V gave up 10 bases and J gave up 6 bases; unmatched junction bases: 10. The DNA of the CDR3 is TGTGCCACTTCCCTGGGCGGGAGGGCCAATGAGCAGTTCTTC. Protein: CATSLGGRANEQFF.